The 27 T cell receptor beta chains listed next were all sequenced from one sample in a study of blood T cell repertoires in COVID-19. Profiled with immunoSEQ multiplex PCR; TCRdb holds only in-frame clones, not every one. This sample has approximately 110,000 clones, with approximately 70% found just once. Sequenced input: peripheral blood. These receptors came from a human donor with acute or convalescent COVID-19. The donor label of this sample is uncertain.

The rearrangement links TRBV27 to TRBJ1-6; 7 bases fit TRBD1. The CDR3 loop spans 15 amino acids. Germline assignment: CDR1 MNHEY and CDR2 SMNVEV (reference sequence). J gave up 3 bases and V 5 bases, and 4 bases lay outside the gene matches. In DNA form, the CDR3 reads TGTGCCAGCAGTAGACAGGGCCTCTATAATTCACCCCTCCACTTT. Residues: CASSRQGLYNSPLHF.

The chain has TRBV6-5 and TRBJ1-3; D perhaps matches TRBD1 (5 bases). The CDR3 is 15 residues long. Germline CDR1 reads MNHEY; CDR2 reads SVGAGI. V dropped 8 bases and J dropped 0 bases, with 14 bases sitting between them. In DNA, the CDR3 is TGTGCCAGCTCCGACAGTCCCTCCTCTGGAAACACCATATATTTT. The encoded protein is CASSDSPSSGNTIYF.

This sequence joins TRBV3-1 (or the pseudogene TRBV3-2) and TRBJ1-6, with unresolved D. CDR1 and CDR2 from the germline V gene are LGHDT and YNNKEL (reference sequence). There are 13 residues in the CDR3. The V and J ends lost 0 bases and 13 bases respectively, with 10 bases between them. CDR3 coding DNA: TGTGCCAGCAGCCAAGATTACGGTCTTCCCCTCCACTTT. Its protein product is CASSQDYGLPLHF.

The J gene is TRBJ1-5, the V gene TRBV28, with D maybe TRBD1 (6 bases). Germline values: CDR1 MDHEN, CDR2 SYDVKM. The CDR3 length is 15 residues. Trimming removed 5 bases from V and 7 bases from J, with 18 bases in between. The CDR3 DNA reads as TGTGCCAGCAGTCAGATTCCAGGGGTGTGGCAGCCCCAGCATTTT. The encoded protein is CASSQIPGVWQPQHF.

The rearrangement joins TRBV4-1 to TRBJ2-5, with TRBD2 matching 8 bases. The CDR3 has 14 amino acids. Germline CDR1 is MGHRA and CDR2 is YSYEKL. V shed 3 bases and J 1 base; nucleotides not matched to a gene: 1. The CDR3 here is CASSHTSGQETQYF. Written as DNA, the CDR3 is TGCGCCAGCAGCCATACTAGCGGCCAAGAGACCCAGTACTTC.

The rearrangement joins TRBV15 to TRBJ1-5; D is possibly TRBD1 (6 bases). V was pared by 3 bases and J by 0 bases, with 12 bases between. This CDR3 spans 16 amino acids. Germline values: CDR1 LNHNV, CDR2 YYDKDF (reference sequence). CDR3 sequence: CATSSPGAYSNQPQHF. Here the CDR3 DNA reads TGTGCCACCAGCAGCCCAGGGGCGTATAGCAATCAGCCCCAGCATTTT.

V and J are TRBV5-1 and TRBJ2-3; 9 nucleotides align to TRBD2. This CDR3 contains 15 residues. Germline V gene lookup returns CDR1 SGHRS and CDR2 YFSETQ. Trimming took 4 bases from V and 1 from J; bases not matched to a gene: 4. CDR3 sequence reads: CASSAGGPGTDTQYF. The CDR3, as DNA: TGCGCCAGCAGCGCGGGGGGGCCGGGCACAGATACGCAGTATTTT.

The chain uses TRBV20-1 and TRBJ2-3; 9 bases fit TRBD1. The CDR3 is 18 residues long. V lost 3 bases, J lost 8 bases, and 21 bases stayed unmatched. Germline values: CDR1 DFQATT, CDR2 SNEGSKA (reference sequence). In DNA, the CDR3 is TGCAGTGCTAGTGCCGGACAGGGGACCCCCGGTCCGCCTGGTACGCAGTATTTT. The encoded protein is CSASAGQGTPGPPGTQYF.

J is TRBJ1-3 and V is TRBV7-3; D is undetermined. CDR3 length: 13 residues. V was clipped by 6 bases and J by 0 bases, with 6 bases between them. The germline V gene has CDR1 SGHTA and CDR2 FQGTGA. The chain's CDR3 is CASSKSSGNTIYF. The CDR3 region has the DNA TGTGCCAGCAGTAAGAGCTCTGGAAACACCATATATTTT.

V and J are TRBV19 and TRBJ2-2; tentative D call: TRBD2 (5 bases). The CDR3 has 14 amino acids. CDR1 and CDR2 (germline): LNHDA, SQIVND (reference sequence). Trimming stripped 1 base from V and 6 bases from J, with 9 bases between. CDR3 protein: CASSIVVSAGELFF. For the CDR3, the DNA is TGTGCCAGTAGTATAGTAGTTAGCGCCGGGGAGCTGTTTTTT. The full variable domain, with the rest looked up from reference TRBV19 and TRBJ2-2, is DGGITQSPKYLFRKEGQNVTLSCEQNLNHDAMYWYRQDPGQGLRLIYYSQIVNDFQKGDIAEGYSVSREKKESFPLTVTSAQKNPTAFYLCASSIVVSAGELFFGEGSRLTVL.

With regard to this clone: Within the sample, other DNA sequences also encode this same CDR3. J is TRBJ1-2 and V is TRBV6-5, with D hard to call. CDR3 size: 11 residues. Per the germline V gene, CDR1 is MNHEY and CDR2 is SVGAGI. The ends were cut back, 8 bases at V and 4 bases at J, with 8 bases in the middle. In DNA, the CDR3 is TGTGCCAGCTCTTCAGGCTATGGCTACACCTTC. This gives the protein CASSSGYGYTF.

This chain joins TRBV5-1 and TRBJ1-6; D not resolved. In germline, CDR1 is SGHRS, CDR2 YFSETQ. With 0 bases removed from V and 5 bases from J, the gap between germline ends came to 12 bases. The CDR3 extends over 16 amino acids. CDR3 amino acids: CASSLGAGGNNSPLHF. The CDR3 DNA is TGCGCCAGCAGCTTGGGGGCAGGAGGTAATAATTCACCCCTCCACTTT.

This CDR3 reads CASSQILSMGLTEAFF. CDR3 in DNA: TGTGCCAGCAGCCAGATCCTTTCCATGGGGCTCACTGAAGCTTTCTTT. The chain employs TRBV27 and TRBJ1-1, with a tentative D call TRBD1 (5 bases). The CDR3 is 16 amino acids. Trimming left V 6 bases short and J 4 bases short, with 21 bases between. Looked up from germline, CDR1 is MNHEY and CDR2 is SMNVEV (reference sequence).

CDR3 coding DNA: TGTGCCAGCAGTGGACAGGGGAGGGACTATGGCTACACCTTC. This gives the protein CASSGQGRDYGYTF. This chain joins TRBV28 and TRBJ1-2; 9 nucleotides agree with TRBD1. Unmatched junction bases numbered 4, after V lost 5 bases and J lost 3 bases. Germline V lookup: CDR1 MDHEN, CDR2 SYDVKM. This CDR3 is built from 14 residues.

A few counts support this clone. V gene TRBV5-1 combines with J gene TRBJ2-7; the match to TRBD1 covers 11 bases. V gave up 4 bases and J gave up 2 bases; unmatched junction bases: 2. This CDR3 contains 14 residues. Per the germline V gene, CDR1 is SGHRS and CDR2 is YFSETQ. DNA for the CDR3: TGCGCCAGCAGCCGGGGACAGGGGGCCTACGAGCAGTACTTC. It is translated as CASSRGQGAYEQYF. Based on the CDR3 plus reference TRBV5-1 and TRBJ2-7, the full variable domain is KAGVTQTPRYLIKTRGQQVTLSCSPISGHRSVSWYQQTPGQGLQFLFEYFSETQRNKGNFPGRFSGRQFSNSRSEMNVSTLELGDSALYLCASSRGQGAYEQYFGPGTRLTVT.

The rearrangement links TRBV15 to TRBJ1-1; weak D call: TRBD1 (5 bases). Trimming took off 1 base at V and 5 bases at J, with 8 bases between the two ends. The CDR3 totals 13 residues. Germline CDR1 is LNHNV and CDR2 is YYDKDF (reference sequence). CDR3 region: CATSRGGGTEAFF. For the CDR3, the DNA is TGTGCCACCAGCAGAGGGGGGGGGACTGAAGCTTTCTTT.

This chain joins TRBV10-2 and TRBJ1-2; TRBD1 agrees at 9 bases. CDR1 and CDR2 from the germline V gene are WSHSY and SAAADI. With 5 bases clipped from V and 4 bases from J, the junction kept 11 bases outside the gene matches. This CDR3 comprises 16 residues. The CDR3 is CASSSGNRGRAYGYTF. CDR3 nucleotide sequence: TGCGCCAGCAGTTCCGGGAACAGGGGGCGCGCCTATGGCTACACCTTC.

This chain joins TRBV9 and TRBJ1-1, with a weak D call TRBD1 (6 bases). The CDR3 extends over 15 amino acids. The V end was cut by 3 bases, the J end by 1 base, with 13 bases between. Germline values: CDR1 SGDLS, CDR2 YYNGEE. The CDR3 DNA reads as TGTGCCAGCAGCGCCTTTTCGACAGGGAACACTGAAGCTTTCTTT. Translating it yields CASSAFSTGNTEAFF.

The table lists this clone with many counts. J is TRBJ1-6 and V is TRBV6-6; weak D call: TRBD1 (5 bases). Germline lookup yields CDR1 MNHNY and CDR2 SVGAGI (reference sequence). The germline V and J ends were trimmed by 6 bases and 9 bases, with 21 bases remaining between them. CDR3 length: 16 residues. CDR3 amino acids: CASRGGKASASSPLHF. The CDR3 nucleotides read TGTGCCAGCAGGGGGGGTAAGGCGTCGGCTAGTTCACCCCTCCACTTT.

J is TRBJ2-2 and V is TRBV9, with a weak D call TRBD2 (6 bases). Germline-derived CDR1 and CDR2 are SGDLS and YYNGEE. CDR3 length equals 15 residues. V gave up 4 bases and J gave up 0 bases, with 10 bases separating them. CDR3 sequence (DNA): TGTGCCAGCAGCAGGGGACTGACGAACACCGGGGAGCTGTTTTTT. Amino acid sequence: CASSRGLTNTGELFF. Full variable domain (rest looked up from reference TRBV9 and TRBJ2-2): DSGVTQTPKHLITATGQRVTLRCSPRSGDLSVYWYQQSLDQGLQFLIQYYNGEERAKGNILERFSAQQFPDLHSELNLSSLELGDSALYFCASSRGLTNTGELFFGEGSRLTVL.

The V and J genes are TRBV2 and TRBJ1-5; a weak D match, TRBD1 (6 bases). The V and J ends lost 8 bases and 3 bases respectively, with 8 bases between them. The CDR3 sequence is 12 residues long. Germline assignment: CDR1 SNHLY and CDR2 FYNNEI. Written as DNA, the CDR3 is TGTGCCAGCCGGACAGACAATCAGCCCCAGCATTTT. Amino acids: CASRTDNQPQHF.

The chain couples TRBV29-1 to TRBJ2-5; 11 bases are shared with TRBD2. This CDR3 is 13 amino acids long. V trimming: 4 bases; J trimming: 2 bases; junction bases outside the gene matches: 0. Germline V gene lookup returns CDR1 SQVTM and CDR2 ANQGSEA. The chain's CDR3 is CSVGLAGQETQYF. CDR3 nucleotide sequence: TGCAGCGTTGGACTAGCGGGACAAGAGACCCAGTACTTC.

By sample share, this clone is medium-sized (0.01 to 0.1%). The V and J genes are TRBV12-1 and TRBJ1-5. TRBV12-1 is a pseudogene segment. This CDR3 region has 15 residues. CDR3 region: CASSPTGYSNQPQHF. The CDR3 DNA is TGTGCCAGCAGCCCCACCGGGTATAGCAATCAGCCCCAGCATTTT.

This clone was counted between two and nine times. The chain carries TRBV2 and TRBJ1-1; 7 bases are shared with TRBD1. From germline, CDR1 is SNHLY and CDR2 FYNNEI. With V trimmed by 5 bases and J by 4 bases, 7 bases remained unmatched. The length of the CDR3 is 14 residues. The DNA of the CDR3 is TGTGCCAGCAGTTGGACAGGCGGCGGCACTGAAGCTTTCTTT. Its translation is CASSWTGGGTEAFF.

The chain recombines TRBV6-1 with TRBJ1-1; tentatively, D is TRBD1 (5 bases). This CDR3 has 16 amino acids. The germline V and J ends were trimmed by 2 bases and 1 base, with 14 bases remaining between them. Per germline, CDR1 MNHNS and CDR2 SASEGT. CDR3 protein: CASSESAGRGNTEAFF. Written as DNA, the CDR3 is TGTGCCAGCAGTGAATCAGCAGGGAGGGGGAACACTGAAGCTTTCTTT.

The V call is TRBV7-2, the J call TRBJ1-2, with D maybe TRBD1 (6 bases). V was cut by 6 bases and J by 8 bases, with 13 bases left in between. The CDR3 is 12 amino acids. Germline CDR1 reads SGHTA; CDR2 reads FQGNSA. The CDR3 sequence: CASSSNRAGYTF. The CDR3 DNA reads as TGTGCCAGCAGTTCCAACAGGGCCGGCTACACCTTC.

This clone showed up just a few times. This chain uses TRBV25-1 with TRBJ1-6; D not resolved. This CDR3 has 16 residues. Germline V gene sequence: CDR1 MGHDK, CDR2 SYGVNS. The V end lost 0 bases, the J end lost 7 bases, and 13 bases lay between the germline ends. This chain's CDR3 is CASSEYRTVGNSPLHF. The CDR3 bases are TGTGCCAGCAGTGAATATAGAACAGTTGGGAATTCACCCCTCCACTTT.